The T cell receptor beta chain under discussion was sequenced for a study of blood T cell repertoires in COVID-19. At the level of the study: PBMCs, B-cell-depleted T cells, or T cells were the source of the cDNA or gDNA that made up the material.

The CDR3 extends over 15 amino acids. V was trimmed by 0 bases and J by 8 bases, leaving 14 bases between them. The germline V gene encodes CDR1 LNHNV and CDR2 YYDKDF (reference sequence). Sequenced by immunoSEQ multiplex PCR; TCRdb stores in-frame clones only, minus some. The sample includes about 230,000 clones, 70% to 90% seen only once; the top ten take roughly 2.4%. Self-reported history from a screening survey and questionnaire set each donor's cohort. Sequencing input: PBMCs or T cells enriched from blood (not recorded which). The V gene is TRBV15, the J gene TRBJ2-1, with D possibly TRBD1 on 6 matching bases. The sequence derives from a woman in her 40s with acute COVID-19. CDR3 region: CATSRDRGLRHEQFF. The CDR3 region has the DNA TGTGCCACCAGCAGAGACAGGGGTTTAAGGCATGAGCAGTTCTTC. Full variable domain (outside the CDR3, taken from reference TRBV15 and TRBJ2-1): DAMVIQNPRYQVTQFGKPVTLSCSQTLNHNVMYWYQQKSSQAPKLLFHYYDKDFNNEADTPDNFQSRRPNTSFCFLDIRSPGLGDTAMYLCATSRDRGLRHEQFFGPGTRLTVL.